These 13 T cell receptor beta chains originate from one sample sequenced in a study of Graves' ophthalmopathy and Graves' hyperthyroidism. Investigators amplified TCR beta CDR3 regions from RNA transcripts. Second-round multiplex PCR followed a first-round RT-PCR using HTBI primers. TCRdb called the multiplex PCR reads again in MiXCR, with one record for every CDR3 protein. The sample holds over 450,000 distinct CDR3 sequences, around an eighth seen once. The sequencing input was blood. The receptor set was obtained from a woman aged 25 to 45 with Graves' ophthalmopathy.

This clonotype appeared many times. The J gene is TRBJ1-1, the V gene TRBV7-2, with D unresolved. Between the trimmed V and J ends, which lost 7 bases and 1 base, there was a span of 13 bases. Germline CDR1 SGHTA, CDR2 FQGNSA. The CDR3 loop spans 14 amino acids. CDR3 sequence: CASILRRGNTEAFF. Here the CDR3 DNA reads TGTGCCAGCATCCTAAGGCGGGGGAACACTGAAGCTTTCTTT.

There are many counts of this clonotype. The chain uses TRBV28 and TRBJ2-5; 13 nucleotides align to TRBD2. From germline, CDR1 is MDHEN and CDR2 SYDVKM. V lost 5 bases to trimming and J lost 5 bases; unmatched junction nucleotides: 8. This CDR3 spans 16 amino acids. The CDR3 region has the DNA TGTGCCAGCAGTGACGGACTAGCGGGAGTGGGGGAGACCCAGTACTTC. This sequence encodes CASSDGLAGVGETQYF. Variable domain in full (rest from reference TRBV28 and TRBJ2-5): DVKVTQSSRYLVKRTGEKVFLECVQDMDHENMFWYRQDPGLGLRLIYFSYDVKMKEKGDIPEGYSVSREKKERFSLILESASTNQTSMYLCASSDGLAGVGETQYFGPGTRLLVL.

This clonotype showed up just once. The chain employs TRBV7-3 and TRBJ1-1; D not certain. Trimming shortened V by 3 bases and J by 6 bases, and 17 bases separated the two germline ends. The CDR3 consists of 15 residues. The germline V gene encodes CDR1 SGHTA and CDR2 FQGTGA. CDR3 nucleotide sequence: TGTGCCAGCAGCTTGACTCGGGAAACCCGCTCTGAAGCTTTCTTT. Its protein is CASSLTRETRSEAFF.

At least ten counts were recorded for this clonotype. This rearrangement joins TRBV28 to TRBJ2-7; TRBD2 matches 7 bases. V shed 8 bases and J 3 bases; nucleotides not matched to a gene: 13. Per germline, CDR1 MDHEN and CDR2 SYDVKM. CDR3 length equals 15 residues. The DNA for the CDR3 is TGTGCCAGCGGGGAGGGGAGACTTACATTCTACGAGCAGTACTTC. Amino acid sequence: CASGEGRLTFYEQYF.

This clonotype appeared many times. The CDR3 loop reads CAWSRGVGYEQYF. CDR3 DNA: TGTGCCTGGAGTAGAGGGGTAGGTTACGAGCAGTACTTC. The chain links TRBV30 to TRBJ2-7; D assignment may be TRBD1 or TRBD2 (5 bases each). Germline V gives CDR1 GTSNPN, CDR2 SVGIG (reference sequence). The CDR3 totals 13 residues. V was clipped by 2 bases and J by 4 bases, with 12 bases between them.

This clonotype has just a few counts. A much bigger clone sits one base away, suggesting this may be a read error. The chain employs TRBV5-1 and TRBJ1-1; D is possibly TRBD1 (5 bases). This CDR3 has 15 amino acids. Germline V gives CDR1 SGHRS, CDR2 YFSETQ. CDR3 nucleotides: TGCGCCAGCTGCTTGGGTACGACAGTGAACACTGAAGCTTTCTTT. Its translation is CASCLGTTVNTEAFF. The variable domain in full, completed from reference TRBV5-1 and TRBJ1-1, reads KAGVTQTPRYLIKTRGQQVTLSCSPISGHRSVSWYQQTPGQGLQFLFEYFSETQRNKGNFPGRFSGRQFSNSRSEMNVSTLELGDSALYLCASCLGTTVNTEAFFGQGTRLTVV.

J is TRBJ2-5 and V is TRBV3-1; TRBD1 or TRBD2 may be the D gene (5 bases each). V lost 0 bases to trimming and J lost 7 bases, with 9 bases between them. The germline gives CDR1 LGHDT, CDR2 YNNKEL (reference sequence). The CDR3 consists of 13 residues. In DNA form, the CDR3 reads TGTGCCAGCAGCCAAGATGGGGGTTGGACCCAGTACTTC. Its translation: CASSQDGGWTQYF.

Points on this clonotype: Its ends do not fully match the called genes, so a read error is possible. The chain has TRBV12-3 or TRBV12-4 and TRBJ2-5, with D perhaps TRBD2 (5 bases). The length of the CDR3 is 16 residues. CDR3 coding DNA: TGTGCCAGCAGCCCTCTCTTAAGAGAGGAGGAAGAGGCCCAGTACTTC. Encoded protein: CASSPLLREEEEAQYF.

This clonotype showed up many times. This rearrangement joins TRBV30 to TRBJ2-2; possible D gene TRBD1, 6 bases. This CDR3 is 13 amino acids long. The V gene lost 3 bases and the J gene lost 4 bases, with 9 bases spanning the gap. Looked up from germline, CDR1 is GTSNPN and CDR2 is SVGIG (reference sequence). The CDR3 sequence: CAWRTGLTGELFF. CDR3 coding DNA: TGTGCCTGGAGAACAGGGCTCACCGGGGAGCTGTTTTTT.

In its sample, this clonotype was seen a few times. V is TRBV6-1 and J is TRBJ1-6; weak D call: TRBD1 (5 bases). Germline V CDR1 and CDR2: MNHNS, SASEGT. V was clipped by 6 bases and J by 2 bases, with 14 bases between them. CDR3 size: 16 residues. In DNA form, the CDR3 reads TGTGCCAGCAGCAACGGTGGGGGGACCTATAATTCACCCCTCCACTTT. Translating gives CASSNGGGTYNSPLHF.

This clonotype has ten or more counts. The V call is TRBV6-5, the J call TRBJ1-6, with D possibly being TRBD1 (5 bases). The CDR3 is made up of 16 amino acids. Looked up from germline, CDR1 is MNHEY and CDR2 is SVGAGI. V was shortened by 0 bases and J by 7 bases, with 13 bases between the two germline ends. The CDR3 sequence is CASSYSLGRENSPLHF. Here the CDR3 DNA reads TGTGCCAGCAGTTACTCGCTAGGCAGGGAGAATTCACCCCTCCACTTT.

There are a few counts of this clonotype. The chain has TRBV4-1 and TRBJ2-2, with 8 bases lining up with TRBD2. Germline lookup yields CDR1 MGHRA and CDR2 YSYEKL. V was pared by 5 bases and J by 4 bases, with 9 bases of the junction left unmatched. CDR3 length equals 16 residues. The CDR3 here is CASSSILAGGTGELFF. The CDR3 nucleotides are TGCGCCAGCAGCTCAATCCTAGCGGGCGGCACCGGGGAGCTGTTTTTT.

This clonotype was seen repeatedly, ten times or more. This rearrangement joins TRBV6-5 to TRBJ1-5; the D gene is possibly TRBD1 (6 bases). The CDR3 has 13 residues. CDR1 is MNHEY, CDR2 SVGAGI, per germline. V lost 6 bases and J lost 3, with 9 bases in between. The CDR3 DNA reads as TGTGCCAGCAGGACAGGAATCAATCAGCCCCAGCATTTT. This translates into CASRTGINQPQHF.